Presented here are 17 T cell receptor beta chains from one specimen sequenced in a study of blood T cell repertoires in COVID-19. Only in-frame clones appear in the TCRdb table, and some are missing; sequencing was by immunoSEQ multiplex PCR. The sample contains approximately 59,000 clones, roughly 77% of which appear only once. The sequenced sample consisted of peripheral blood. These receptors were taken from a man in his fifties or sixties with COVID-19, enrolled during active disease.

This clone has just one count. The rearrangement links TRBV15 to TRBJ2-3, with TRBD2 as a possible D gene (6 bases). V lost 8 bases, J lost 4 bases, and 16 bases lay in between. CDR1 and CDR2 from the germline V gene are LNHNV and YYDKDF (reference sequence). The CDR3 has 14 residues. The CDR3 bases are TGTGCCACCCGCGGGTCCGGGAGCCCAGATACGCAGTATTTT. Translated, it gives CATRGSGSPDTQYF.

In this sample, this clone turned up once. The chain has TRBV11-2 and TRBJ2-1; the match to TRBD2 covers 14 bases. Germline trimming cut 6 bases from V and 7 bases from J; bases unmatched to any gene: 8. Looked up from germline, CDR1 is SGHAT and CDR2 is FQNNGV. The CDR3 has 16 residues. The CDR3 here is CASSRIGLAGGNEQFF. For the CDR3, the DNA is TGTGCCAGCAGTCGTATAGGACTAGCGGGGGGTAATGAGCAGTTCTTC.

This sequence joins TRBV29-1 and TRBJ2-7, with a possible D match to TRBD1 (6 bases). V shed 6 bases and J shed 4 bases, with 13 bases lying between them. CDR1 and CDR2 from the germline V gene are SQVTM and ANQGSEA. The CDR3 is 12 residues long. The CDR3 sequence: CSVARGEYEQYF. The CDR3 DNA reads as TGCAGCGTCGCCAGGGGCGAGTACGAGCAGTACTTC.

The gene calls are TRBV5-1 and TRBJ1-5, with D possibly being TRBD1 (5 bases). Germline V gene lookup returns CDR1 SGHRS and CDR2 YFSETQ. Between the trimmed V and J ends, which lost 0 bases and 2 bases, there was a span of 9 bases. The CDR3 runs 15 residues. The CDR3 sequence is CASSLEGQGNQPQHF. CDR3 nucleotide sequence: TGCGCCAGCAGCTTGGAGGGGCAGGGCAATCAGCCCCAGCATTTT.

This sequence joins TRBV9 and TRBJ1-1; maybe TRBD1 (6 bases). This CDR3 is 14 amino acids long. The V and J ends lost 4 bases and 11 bases respectively, with 21 bases between them. Germline V gives CDR1 SGDLS, CDR2 YYNGEE. CDR3 region: CASSSGVSWSTAFF. The CDR3 DNA follows: TGTGCCAGCAGCTCAGGGGTTTCTTGGAGCACGGCTTTCTTT.

The rearrangement links TRBV12-5 to TRBJ2-2; TRBD1 matches 7 bases. CDR3 length: 15 residues. V was pared by 6 bases and J by 4 bases, with 8 bases of the junction left unmatched. Germline loops: CDR1 LGHNT, CDR2 FRNRAP. CDR3 sequence: CASGEGASTTGELFF. The CDR3 DNA sequence: TGTGCTAGTGGCGAGGGGGCGTCGACCACCGGGGAGCTGTTTTTT.

The CDR3 loop reads CASSRFGQFNEKLFF. CDR3 coding DNA: TGCGCCAGCAGCCGGTTCGGACAGTTTAATGAAAAACTGTTTTTT. The chain joins TRBV5-1 to TRBJ1-4, with a tentative D call TRBD1 (6 bases). The CDR3 loop spans 15 amino acids. CDR1 and CDR2 (germline): SGHRS, YFSETQ. The V and J ends lost 4 bases and 4 bases respectively, with 14 bases between them.

This clone was detected a few times. V usage is TRBV5-1 and J usage is TRBJ2-1, with TRBD1 identical over 11 bases. Germline V gene data show CDR1 as SGHRS and CDR2 as YFSETQ. This CDR3 has 14 residues. V dropped 2 bases and J dropped 8; count of bases not matched to a gene: 3. As DNA, the CDR3 is TGCGCCAGCAGCTTTCTGGGACAGGGGGATGAGCAGTTCTTC. Its protein product is CASSFLGQGDEQFF.

The chain couples TRBV27 to TRBJ1-1; 7 bases fit TRBD1. V dropped 3 bases and J dropped 1; count of bases not matched to a gene: 2. The CDR3 is 14 residues long. Germline-derived CDR1 and CDR2 are MNHEY and SMNVEV (reference sequence). The CDR3 sequence is CASSFRTGNTEAFF. The DNA of the CDR3 is TGTGCCAGCAGTTTCAGGACAGGGAACACTGAAGCTTTCTTT.

A remark on this clone: Sequence at one end of the junction differs from germline and may be a read error. This chain connects TRBV5-1 to TRBJ2-4; 12 bases agree with TRBD1. Germline CDR1 reads SGHRS; CDR2 reads YFSETQ. This CDR3 is built from 14 residues. The CDR3 sequence: CASRLGTGGYIQYF. Here the CDR3 DNA reads TGCGCCAGCAGATTGGGGACAGGGGGCTACATTCAGTACTTC.

The chain links TRBV15 to TRBJ2-7, with TRBD2 matching 7 bases. The CDR3 is made up of 16 amino acids. Germline V gene data show CDR1 as LNHNV and CDR2 as YYDKDF (reference sequence). V lost 0 bases, J lost 1 base, and 6 bases stayed unmatched. The CDR3 DNA reads as TGTGCCACCAGCAGAGATTCACAGCGGGGATCCTACGAGCAGTACTTC. Translated, it gives CATSRDSQRGSYEQYF.

The chain employs TRBV30 and TRBJ2-5; 7 nucleotides agree with TRBD2. The length of the CDR3 is 12 residues. Germline CDR1 reads GTSNPN; CDR2 reads SVGIG (reference sequence). V was clipped by 2 bases and J by 10 bases; unmatched bases: 7. CDR3 nucleotides: TGTGCCTGGAGTCTTACTAGCGAGGTCCAGTACTTC. The encoded protein is CAWSLTSEVQYF.

The chain joins TRBV11-2 to TRBJ1-2, with TRBD1 identical over 10 bases. V lost 5 bases and J lost 7; bases outside the gene matches: 7. Germline V CDR1 and CDR2: SGHAT, FQNNGV. The CDR3 is made up of 14 amino acids. The CDR3, as DNA: TGTGCCAGCAGCCCTAGACAGGGGGCCGGTGGCTACACCTTC. It yields the protein CASSPRQGAGGYTF.

This clone was observed a handful of times. The chain combines TRBV5-1 with TRBJ2-7, with TRBD1 matching 8 bases. Germline loops: CDR1 SGHRS, CDR2 YFSETQ. V was pared by 4 bases and J by 5 bases, with 11 bases of the junction left unmatched. The CDR3 spans 15 residues. This CDR3 reads CASSPEGQGYDEQYF. CDR3 in DNA: TGCGCCAGCAGCCCGGAAGGACAGGGTTATGACGAGCAGTACTTC.

The chain employs TRBV7-9 and TRBJ2-7; unclear D gene. Trimming removed 7 bases at V and 2 bases at J, with 12 bases between. The CDR3 has 13 residues. Per the germline V gene, CDR1 is SEHNR and CDR2 is FQNEAQ (reference sequence). DNA for the CDR3: TGTGCCAGCACCACCCGGCAGGCCTACGAGCAGTACTTC. Protein sequence: CASTTRQAYEQYF.

J is TRBJ1-3 and V is TRBV18, with D unclear. From germline, CDR1 is KGHSH and CDR2 LQKENI. The CDR3 extends over 17 amino acids. Trimming removed 2 bases from V and 1 base from J, with 15 bases in between. The CDR3 loop reads CASSPEAARLSGNTIYF. CDR3 nucleotides: TGTGCCAGCTCACCAGAAGCCGCCAGGCTTTCTGGAAACACCATATATTTT.

V gene TRBV7-2 combines with J gene TRBJ2-2; 7 nucleotides match TRBD1. V dropped 5 bases and J dropped 7; count of bases not matched to a gene: 10. The germline gives CDR1 SGHTA, CDR2 FQGNSA. The CDR3 extends over 15 amino acids. The CDR3 reads CASSAHRGTFGELFF. The CDR3 DNA is TGTGCCAGCAGCGCACACAGGGGAACATTCGGGGAGCTGTTTTTT.